A single sample gave rise to the 13 T cell receptor beta chains below, sequenced in a study of Graves' ophthalmopathy and Graves' hyperthyroidism. TCR beta CDR3 regions were amplified from RNA transcripts. Second-round multiplex PCR followed a first-round RT-PCR using HTBI primers. TCRdb ran MiXCR on the multiplex PCR reads and lists one entry per CDR3 protein. Of about 500,000 distinct CDR3 sequences listed, less than 45% were seen once; the top ten hold approximately 4.1%. Sequenced sample: peripheral blood or thyroid tissue (not recorded which). These receptors originate from an adult man with Graves' hyperthyroidism.

At least ten counts were recorded for this clonotype. The chain couples TRBV6-1 to TRBJ1-2, with D tentatively TRBD1 (5 bases). The CDR3 totals 14 residues. CDR1 and CDR2 (germline): MNHNS, SASEGT. Trimming cost V 4 bases and J 7 bases, with 16 bases left between them. This CDR3 reads CASSAWGGDGGYTF. The CDR3 DNA reads TGTGCCAGCAGTGCCTGGGGCGGGGATGGTGGCTACACCTTC.

This clonotype has more than one count but fewer than ten. For the CDR3, the DNA is TGTGCCAGCAGCTCGGGACTACCAAACACAGATACGCAGTATTTT. Protein sequence: CASSSGLPNTDTQYF. The gene calls are TRBV7-9 and TRBJ2-3, with 7 bases identical to TRBD2. The CDR3 runs to 15 residues. The V gene end was trimmed by 4 bases and the J gene end by 2 bases; junction bases not matched to a gene: 6. Germline-derived CDR1 and CDR2 are SEHNR and FQNEAQ (reference sequence).

V usage is TRBV28 and J usage is TRBJ1-1; D ambiguous. The V gene's germline CDR1 is MDHEN and CDR2 SYDVKM. Trimming removed 2 bases at V and 4 bases at J, with 14 bases between. This CDR3 has 15 residues. The CDR3 here is CASSLSSLASTEAFF. CDR3 DNA: TGTGCCAGCAGTTTAAGTTCCCTGGCCAGCACTGAAGCTTTCTTT.

The chain is built from TRBV2 and TRBJ1-3, with a possible D match to TRBD1 (5 bases). This CDR3 comprises 16 residues. V lost 4 bases and J lost 1, with 14 bases in between. Germline V gene sequence: CDR1 SNHLY, CDR2 FYNNEI. CDR3 sequence: CASSASSGGSGNTIYF. The CDR3 nucleotides read TGTGCCAGCAGTGCGAGCTCGGGGGGTTCTGGAAACACCATATATTTT.

The chain recombines TRBV12-3 or TRBV12-4 with TRBJ1-2, with 10 bases that match TRBD1. J lost 0 bases, V lost 5 bases, and 6 bases had no gene match. CDR3 length equals 16 residues. Written as DNA, the CDR3 is TGTGCCAGCAGTGCAGACAGGGGGCGATCTAACTATGGCTACACCTTC. This encodes CASSADRGRSNYGYTF.

The chain's CDR3 is CSARVLSWEQFF. The DNA for the CDR3 is TGCAGTGCTAGAGTTCTGAGCTGGGAGCAGTTCTTC. The chain recombines TRBV20-1 with TRBJ2-7; D gene unclear. TRBJ2-1 explains the end of the DNA better; the J call may be wrong. Per germline, CDR1 DFQATT and CDR2 SNEGSKA (reference sequence). This CDR3 has 12 amino acids.

The rearrangement joins TRBV29-1 to TRBJ2-7, with 8 bases that match TRBD2. The CDR3 contains 15 residues. J gave up 5 bases and V 4 bases, and 13 bases lay outside the gene matches. The germline gives CDR1 SQVTM, CDR2 ANQGSEA. In DNA form, the CDR3 reads TGCAGCGTTGTATGGCAGGCGGGACTAGTCGACGAGCAGTACTTC. Translation gives CSVVWQAGLVDEQYF.

Ten or more counts support this clonotype. The rearrangement uses TRBV10-3 and TRBJ2-2; 9 bases line up with TRBD1. This CDR3 has 14 amino acids. Trimming cost V 6 bases and J 1 base; bases outside gene matches: 0. The V gene's germline CDR1 is ENHRY and CDR2 SYGVKD. The CDR3 sequence: CAIRDRGNTGELFF. Written as DNA, the CDR3 is TGTGCCATCAGGGACAGGGGGAACACCGGGGAGCTGTTTTTT.

Many counts were recorded for this clonotype. The gene calls are TRBV3-1 and TRBJ2-7; TRBD1 matches 9 bases. Per germline, CDR1 LGHDT and CDR2 YNNKEL (reference sequence). Trimming removed 1 base from V and 0 bases from J; junction bases left unmatched: 7. The CDR3 length is 17 residues. CDR3 nucleotides: TGTGCCAGCAGCCAAGCGGGACAGGGAGTATACTCCTACGAGCAGTACTTC. It encodes CASSQAGQGVYSYEQYF.

The V call is TRBV29-1, the J call TRBJ2-7; TRBD1 agrees at 8 bases. J was trimmed by 7 bases and V by 6 bases; bases with no gene match: 8. The length of the CDR3 is 12 residues. Germline V gene lookup returns CDR1 SQVTM and CDR2 ANQGSEA. The CDR3 loop reads CSVRTGPAEQYF. In DNA, the CDR3 is TGCAGCGTACGGACAGGGCCCGCAGAGCAGTACTTC.

This clonotype is a singleton in its sample. This chain links TRBV7-9 with TRBJ2-7; TRBD2 matches at 14 bases. Per the germline V gene, CDR1 is SEHNR and CDR2 is FQNEAQ (reference sequence). The trim removed 5 bases at V and 6 bases at J, leaving 6 bases unmatched. The CDR3 is 15 amino acids. CDR3 region: CASSQLGLAGGEQYF. In DNA form, the CDR3 reads TGTGCCAGCAGCCAACTCGGACTAGCGGGGGGCGAGCAGTACTTC.

This clonotype came up many times. The DNA for the CDR3 is TGTGCCAGCAGCTTGCAGGGGGCAGAGACCCAGTACTTC. It is translated as CASSLQGAETQYF. The chain links TRBV7-2 to TRBJ2-5; 8 positions match TRBD1. Trimming at V came to 3 bases and at J to 4 bases, leaving 1 base not matched to a gene. The germline CDR1 and CDR2 sequences are SGHTA and FQGNSA. The CDR3 spans 13 residues.

In its sample, this clonotype was seen a few times. V is TRBV19 and J is TRBJ1-2; D possibly corresponds to TRBD1 (5 bases). Germline CDR1 LNHDA, CDR2 SQIVND (reference sequence). The CDR3 sequence is 14 residues long. V lost 1 base, J lost 3 bases, and 9 bases lay in between. The CDR3, as DNA: TGTGCCAGTAGTATAGCGACAGCGGACTATGGCTACACCTTC. It yields the protein CASSIATADYGYTF.